Sequencing of this T cell receptor beta chain was carried out in a study of OX40 agonist ivuxolimab in advanced cancers. Regarding the study as a whole: Antigen specificity remained undetermined for the expanded peripheral T cells.

This clone has a handful of counts. Antigen: not known. Sampling of blood occurred at baseline, cycle 4 day 1, and cycle 7 day 1. TCRdb's table, derived via immunoSEQ multiplex PCR, lists solely in-frame clones and lacks some. This sample carries tens of thousands of clones, roughly four fifths of them seen once, and the ten largest clones take roughly 20%. The sequenced sample was CD4+ or CD8+ T cells sorted from blood, obtained in a trial of the OX40 agonist ivuxolimab. The sequence was collected from an adult with an advanced solid tumor such as melanoma, head and neck, liver or kidney cancer.

CDR3 loop: CASGLSGFGDEQFF. The CDR3 coding sequence is TGTGCCAGCGGCCTTAGCGGTTTTGGGGATGAGCAGTTCTTC. This chain links TRBV2 with TRBJ2-1, with D perhaps matching TRBD2 (6 bases). Trimming pared 8 bases from V and 8 bases from J, leaving 19 bases between. CDR1 and CDR2 (germline): SNHLY, FYNNEI. The CDR3 contains 14 residues.